Detailed here is one TCR beta chain. Its antigen is not identified. The sample comes from a study of Ad26.COV2.S vaccination and SARS-CoV-2 variants. On the study more broadly: Enrolled in COV1001, the donor was in the Ad26.COV2.S trial arm, which received the vaccine. Once, or twice with 56 days between doses, Ad26.COV2.S was given intramuscularly.

The study's findings and limits: Non-spike TCR breadth did not differ much between vaccine and placebo recipients.

Measured with immunoSEQ multiplex PCR; TCRdb has only the in-frame clones, and not every one. The sample includes some 350,000 clones, about nine tenths of them seen just once. With V trimmed by 10 bases and J by 6 bases, 10 bases remained unmatched. CDR3 size: 13 residues. The germline CDR1 and CDR2 sequences are MNHEY and SVGAGI. Documented treatment: around 19 received Ad26.COV2.S at low or high dose, single or two shots; several received placebo; per-sample allocation not given. Material that was analyzed had been drawn on day 63 after the first vaccine or placebo injection. At a Boston site, the person donating was an adult of 18-55 years.

The receptor's source is a person between 18 and 59 years old who received the Ad26.COV2.S COVID-19 vaccine or a placebo. This chain uses TRBV6-5 with TRBJ2-7; 9 nucleotides agree with TRBD1. Source: peripheral blood, taken in a trial of Ad26.COV2.S vaccine versus placebo. This CDR3 is CATGQGILGEQYF. The CDR3 DNA follows: TGTGCCACAGGACAGGGGATTTTGGGCGAGCAGTACTTC.